The next 21 T cell receptor beta chains were all read from a single sample in a study of blood T cell repertoires in COVID-19 (dated by TCRdb to about 2020). Library generation was performed with the immunoSEQ multiplex PCR assay. This immuneACCESS table, as held by TCRdb, lists in-frame sequences with V and J called but not all clones. Of the missing ones, under half trace to an unresolved V gene in checked studies; the others have no known cause. The sample contains hundreds of thousands of clones, about 90% of them found a single time. 0.9% to 1.2% of the sample belongs to the ten largest clones. Sequenced input: PBMCs or T cells enriched from blood (not recorded which). These receptors were obtained from a woman aged 25 to 45 who had recovered from COVID-19.

The V and J genes are TRBV11-2 and TRBJ2-7, with TRBD1 identical over 7 bases. V gave up 1 base and J gave up 2 bases; unmatched junction bases: 5. CDR1 SGHAT and CDR2 FQNNGV come from the germline V gene. CDR3 length equals 15 residues. The CDR3 spells CASSLASGGTYEQYF. Here the CDR3 DNA reads TGTGCCAGCAGCTTAGCCTCAGGGGGTACCTACGAGCAGTACTTC.

The rearrangement links TRBV18 to TRBJ2-5; D possibly corresponds to TRBD1 (6 bases). V lost 5 bases, J lost 1 base, and 17 bases lay in between. From germline, CDR1 is KGHSH and CDR2 LQKENI. The CDR3 is 16 amino acids. Here the CDR3 DNA reads TGTGCCAGCTCATCCTTCGCGGGCAGGGGCCAAGAGACCCAGTACTTC. This codes for CASSSFAGRGQETQYF.

The chain employs TRBV28 and TRBJ2-1; a weak D match, TRBD1 (7 bases). The V end was cut by 8 bases, the J end by 9 bases, with 14 bases between. CDR3 length equals 12 residues. CDR1 and CDR2 (germline): MDHEN, SYDVKM. The CDR3, as DNA: TGTGCCAGCGATGGAGGGGGCATTGAGCAGTTCTTC. This codes for CASDGGGIEQFF.

The J gene is TRBJ1-3, the V gene TRBV11-2; 7 nucleotides align to TRBD1. Germline assignment: CDR1 SGHAT and CDR2 FQNNGV. The trim removed 5 bases at V and 1 base at J, leaving 5 bases unmatched. The CDR3 contains 15 residues. The CDR3, as DNA: TGTGCCAGCAGCCCTTTGACAGGGTCTGGAAACACCATATATTTT. The encoded protein is CASSPLTGSGNTIYF.

The chain employs TRBV6-2 or TRBV6-3 and TRBJ1-4; no definite D call. Germline V gene lookup returns CDR1 MNHEY and CDR2 SVGEGT. Trimming left V 0 bases short and J 8 bases short, with 10 bases between. The length of the CDR3 is 14 residues. The CDR3 reads CASSYSRYSEKLFF. DNA for the CDR3: TGTGCCAGCAGTTACTCGAGATACAGCGAAAAACTGTTTTTT.

The rearrangement joins TRBV11-2 to TRBJ2-7; TRBD2 agrees at 11 bases. Germline assignment: CDR1 SGHAT and CDR2 FQNNGV. The CDR3 covers 16 residues. V dropped 4 bases and J dropped 0; count of bases not matched to a gene: 5. The CDR3 reads CASSSETSGASYEQYF. The CDR3 DNA is TGTGCCAGCAGCTCCGAGACTAGCGGGGCCTCCTACGAGCAGTACTTC.

The chain has TRBV10-3 and TRBJ2-7, with TRBD2 matching 7 bases. Germline V gene sequence: CDR1 ENHRY, CDR2 SYGVKD. This CDR3 contains 15 residues. J was trimmed by 2 bases and V by 3 bases; bases with no gene match: 7. CDR3 sequence: CAISDLEAGAYEQYF. CDR3 DNA: TGTGCCATCAGTGACCTCGAGGCGGGGGCCTACGAGCAGTACTTC.

As regards this clone: Other DNA sequences within the sample encode an identical CDR3. CDR3 protein: CASSPTGNYGYTF. CDR3 sequence (DNA): TGTGCCAGCAGCCCCACAGGGAACTATGGCTACACCTTC. This chain connects TRBV28 to TRBJ1-2, with a tentative D call TRBD1 (6 bases). The CDR3 covers 13 residues. V was shortened by 6 bases and J by 2 bases, with 10 bases between the two germline ends. Per the germline V gene, CDR1 is MDHEN and CDR2 is SYDVKM.

The J gene is TRBJ2-5, the V gene TRBV5-1; 9 nucleotides line up with TRBD1. The CDR3 runs 14 residues. Germline V gives CDR1 SGHRS, CDR2 YFSETQ. The J segment lost 2 bases and the V segment lost 4 bases, leaving 3 bases of the junction unmatched. This CDR3 is CASSTGQGQETQYF. Here the CDR3 DNA reads TGCGCCAGCAGCACCGGACAGGGGCAAGAGACCCAGTACTTC.

This sequence joins TRBV27 and TRBJ2-7, with TRBD1 as a possible D gene (5 bases). With 3 bases removed from V and 0 bases from J, the gap between germline ends came to 9 bases. CDR3 length: 14 amino acids. Germline CDR1 reads MNHEY; CDR2 reads SMNVEV (reference sequence). CDR3 bases: TGTGCCAGCAGTTTTTACAGGAGCTCCTACGAGCAGTACTTC. Translated: CASSFYRSSYEQYF.

The chain links TRBV30 to TRBJ1-6; tentatively, D is TRBD1 (6 bases). From germline, CDR1 is GTSNPN and CDR2 SVGIG (reference sequence). This CDR3 contains 15 residues. Trimming took off 2 bases at V and 2 bases at J, with 10 bases between the two ends. The CDR3 DNA is TGTGCCTGGAGTAGGAAGGGGGCCTATAATTCACCCCTCCACTTT. Its protein is CAWSRKGAYNSPLHF.

The chain couples TRBV6-5 to TRBJ1-2; D gene uncertain. V lost 2 bases and J 2 bases, leaving 6 bases between the germline ends. Per the germline V gene, CDR1 is MNHEY and CDR2 is SVGAGI. This CDR3 region has 13 residues. The CDR3 coding sequence is TGTGCCAGCAGTTACGGGCAGAACTATGGCTACACCTTC. This encodes CASSYGQNYGYTF.

The CDR3 sequence: CASSLWGGTGDNEQFF. The CDR3 coding sequence is TGCGCCAGCAGCTTGTGGGGAGGGACCGGGGACAATGAGCAGTTCTTC. This chain joins TRBV5-1 and TRBJ2-1; 7 bases align to TRBD2. The CDR3 extends over 16 amino acids. Germline CDR1 reads SGHRS; CDR2 reads YFSETQ. V was pared by 1 base and J by 5 bases, with 9 bases of the junction left unmatched. Full variable domain (missing parts from reference TRBV5-1 and TRBJ2-1): KAGVTQTPRYLIKTRGQQVTLSCSPISGHRSVSWYQQTPGQGLQFLFEYFSETQRNKGNFPGRFSGRQFSNSRSEMNVSTLELGDSALYLCASSLWGGTGDNEQFFGPGTRLTVL.

This chain uses TRBV6-2 or TRBV6-3 with TRBJ2-4; possible D gene TRBD2, 6 bases. Trimming removed 1 base at V and 9 bases at J, with 19 bases between. Per the germline V gene, CDR1 is MNHEY and CDR2 is SVGEGT. The CDR3 runs 16 residues. In DNA, the CDR3 is TGTGCCAGCAGTTACTACCTAGCGACCGATGGGGGCATTCAGTACTTC. It translates to CASSYYLATDGGIQYF.

V and J are TRBV18 and TRBJ2-1, with D maybe TRBD2 (5 bases). CDR1 and CDR2 (germline): KGHSH, LQKENI. This CDR3 comprises 16 residues. Deletions cut 2 bases from V and 7 bases from J, with 18 bases between. The CDR3 region has the DNA TGTGCCAGCTCACCAGGAACTCCCGGGATGAGTAATGAGCAGTTCTTC. Translation gives CASSPGTPGMSNEQFF.

The V and J genes are TRBV19 and TRBJ1-6, with 8 positions matching TRBD1. With 7 bases clipped from V and 6 bases from J, the junction kept 8 bases outside the gene matches. This CDR3 is built from 15 residues. The germline CDR1 and CDR2 sequences are LNHDA and SQIVND (reference sequence). The CDR3 region is CASIETGVGNSPLHF. In DNA form, the CDR3 reads TGTGCCAGTATCGAGACAGGGGTCGGTAATTCACCCCTCCACTTT.

The chain has TRBV2 and TRBJ2-5; 11 positions agree with TRBD2. Germline V gives CDR1 SNHLY, CDR2 FYNNEI. J was trimmed by 5 bases and V by 3 bases; bases with no gene match: 5. CDR3 length equals 15 residues. The CDR3 DNA sequence: TGTGCCAGCAGTGAGATAGCGGGGGGGCCGGAGACCCAGTACTTC. It yields the protein CASSEIAGGPETQYF.

The V gene is TRBV6-1, the J gene TRBJ1-1; D is possibly TRBD1 (5 bases). Trimming shortened V by 1 base and J by 2 bases, and 14 bases separated the two germline ends. Looked up from germline, CDR1 is MNHNS and CDR2 is SASEGT. The CDR3 contains 16 residues. The CDR3 region has the DNA TGTGCCAGCAGTGAAGACAGCAGGGCATATAACACTGAAGCTTTCTTT. Protein sequence: CASSEDSRAYNTEAFF.

The V and J genes are TRBV6-5 and TRBJ1-1, with 7 bases that match TRBD1. From germline, CDR1 is MNHEY and CDR2 SVGAGI. The CDR3 spans 15 residues. The J segment lost 0 bases and the V segment lost 5 bases, leaving 6 bases of the junction unmatched. In nucleotides, the CDR3 is TGTGCCAGCAGTCCTCTGACAGGGATGAACACTGAAGCTTTCTTT. This translates into CASSPLTGMNTEAFF.

V usage is TRBV11-2 and J usage is TRBJ1-1; tentatively, D is TRBD1 (5 bases). There are 15 residues in the CDR3. Trimming pared 1 base from V and 6 bases from J, leaving 15 bases between. Germline CDR1 and CDR2: SGHAT and FQNNGV. The CDR3 bases are TGTGCCAGCAGCTTAGTTGGACACCCCAGGGCTGAAGCTTTCTTT. This encodes CASSLVGHPRAEAFF.

The chain has TRBV6-5 and TRBJ2-7; the D gene is possibly TRBD2 (5 bases). Looked up from germline, CDR1 is MNHEY and CDR2 is SVGAGI. This CDR3 spans 12 amino acids. With 2 bases removed from V and 5 bases from J, the gap between germline ends came to 7 bases. CDR3 nucleotides: TGTGCCAGCAGTTACCGGGAAGACGAGCAGTACTTC. It translates to CASSYREDEQYF.